This T cell receptor (beta chain) originates from a study of cytomegalovirus exposure and HLA in healthy donors. Nominally healthy donors provided the samples, though records likely missed some immune exposures. Germline V gene sequence: CDR1 MNHNS, CDR2 SASEGT. V shed 6 bases, J shed 3 bases, and the junction held 4 bases outside the gene matches. The CDR3 is made up of 14 amino acids. 13 Jbeta primers and 60 Vbeta primers were used for the PCR. Profiling relied on immunoSEQ multiplex PCR, and the TCRdb table lists in-frame clones only, not all of them. Of about 160,000 clones in the sample, around four fifths were seen once.

This sequence originates from a man aged 18 to 30 in good health and CMV-seronegative. The chain couples TRBV6-1 to TRBJ2-7, with 11 bases that match TRBD2. Sequencing used PBMCs. The CDR3 is CASSEGLAVYEQYF. CDR3 nucleotide sequence: TGTGCCAGCAGCGAGGGACTAGCGGTCTACGAGCAGTACTTC.